A single sample is the source of the 11 T cell receptor beta chains below, sequenced in a study of T cells in Graves' hyperthyroidism and ophthalmopathy. Amplification targeted TCR beta CDR3 regions from RNA transcripts. Initially, a first-round RT-PCR of the TCR CDR3 employed the HTBI primer set. In TCRdb, the multiplex PCR reads were re-called with MiXCR into one record per CDR3 protein. The profile shows 300,000 to 450,000 distinct CDR3 sequences, 15% of them singletons. The sequenced sample was blood. The receptors were sampled from a woman aged 25 to 39 with Graves' hyperthyroidism.

This chain links TRBV19 with TRBJ1-2, with 10 positions matching TRBD1. The CDR3 runs to 14 residues. CDR1 and CDR2 from the germline V gene are LNHDA and SQIVND (reference sequence). V gave up 6 bases and J gave up 3 bases; unmatched junction bases: 4. The CDR3 DNA is TGTGCCAGTAGAGCCGGGACAGGGGACTATGGCTACACCTTC. The encoded protein is CASRAGTGDYGYTF.

This chain joins TRBV7-3 and TRBJ1-1, with D uncertain. CDR3 length: 13 residues. Trimming left V 0 bases short and J 3 bases short, with 5 bases between. Germline CDR1 reads SGHTA; CDR2 reads FQGTGA. CDR3 sequence reads: CASSLTAYTEAFF. CDR3 DNA: TGTGCCAGCAGCTTAACGGCCTACACTGAAGCTTTCTTT.

This chain uses TRBV7-2 with TRBJ2-7; D perhaps matches TRBD2 (5 bases). CDR1 SGHTA and CDR2 FQGNSA come from the germline V gene. With 5 bases removed from V and 2 bases from J, the gap between germline ends came to 16 bases. CDR3 length: 15 amino acids. The CDR3 DNA follows: TGTGCCAGCAGCCCAGAAGCGGAAAGCGCCTACGAGCAGTACTTC. Translation gives CASSPEAESAYEQYF.

This clonotype was counted between two and nine times. This chain links TRBV19 with TRBJ2-7, with 8 bases fitting TRBD2. V lost 8 bases and J lost 2; bases outside the gene matches: 5. The length of the CDR3 is 13 residues. In germline, CDR1 is LNHDA, CDR2 SQIVND (reference sequence). This chain's CDR3 is CASGDGRAYEQYF. The CDR3 coding sequence is TGTGCCAGTGGAGACGGGAGGGCCTACGAGCAGTACTTC.

This clonotype has just a few counts. The CDR3 DNA sequence: TGTGCCAGCAGTCAAGGGACGTACACTGAAGCTTTCTTT. Protein sequence: CASSQGTYTEAFF. The chain links TRBV6-1 to TRBJ1-1; D is perhaps TRBD1 (5 bases). The CDR3 has 13 residues. Germline assignment: CDR1 MNHNS and CDR2 SASEGT. V was clipped by 5 bases and J by 3 bases, with 10 bases between them.

This clonotype was observed many times. The chain carries TRBV28 and TRBJ2-5; tentative D call: TRBD2 (6 bases). V dropped 6 bases and J dropped 5 bases, with 16 bases sitting between them. This CDR3 is 14 amino acids long. Germline-derived CDR1 and CDR2 are MDHEN and SYDVKM. CDR3 bases: TGTGCCAGCAGCCCCCCGGAGGGAATGGAGACCCAGTACTTC. Translated, it gives CASSPPEGMETQYF.

This clonotype was seen a single time. The J gene is TRBJ1-1, the V gene TRBV7-9; TRBD1 is a possible D gene (6 bases). CDR1 SEHNR and CDR2 FQNEAQ come from the germline V gene (reference sequence). The V and J ends lost 5 bases and 1 base respectively, with 20 bases between them. CDR3 length: 17 amino acids. The CDR3 nucleotides read TGTGCCAGCAGCCAGTCTCCCGGGACATTCGCGAACACTGAAGCTTTCTTT. Protein: CASSQSPGTFANTEAFF.

The CDR3 reads CATSDLSAGLRHTGELFF. For the CDR3, the DNA is TGTGCCACCAGTGATTTGTCAGCTGGACTAAGACACACCGGGGAGCTGTTTTTT. The rearrangement uses TRBV24-1 and TRBJ2-2; maybe TRBD2 (6 bases). The CDR3 covers 18 residues. V gave up 0 bases and J gave up 3 bases, with 16 bases separating them. CDR1 and CDR2 (germline): KGHDR, SFDVKD.

V is TRBV6-5 and J is TRBJ2-3; possible D gene TRBD2, 5 bases. V was pared by 2 bases and J by 5 bases, with 11 bases between. This CDR3 region has 14 residues. Germline V gene lookup returns CDR1 MNHEY and CDR2 SVGAGI. CDR3: CASSYRGSQDTQYF. CDR3 coding DNA: TGTGCCAGCAGTTACCGTGGGAGTCAAGATACGCAGTATTTT.

The chain carries TRBV10-3 and TRBJ2-3; the D gene is possibly TRBD2 (7 bases). Germline V gene sequence: CDR1 ENHRY, CDR2 SYGVKD. The CDR3 extends over 14 amino acids. Deletions cut 9 bases from V and 4 bases from J, with 17 bases between. The CDR3 DNA reads TGTGCCATAGGAGGGGGGGGCGGGTCAGATACGCAGTATTTT. This gives the protein CAIGGGGGSDTQYF.

At least ten counts were recorded for this clonotype. The rearrangement links TRBV9 to TRBJ2-1; D possibly corresponds to TRBD2 (6 bases). Germline V gene lookup returns CDR1 SGDLS and CDR2 YYNGEE. CDR3 length: 18 residues. Trimming took 4 bases from V and 0 from J, leaving 20 bases between them. The CDR3 protein is CASSPGSPSEASYNEQFF. CDR3 in DNA: TGTGCCAGCAGCCCCGGGAGCCCTAGCGAAGCCTCCTACAATGAGCAGTTCTTC.